The sequence of this T cell receptor (beta chain) was determined in a study of CXCR3-negative and CXCR3-positive naive CD8 T cells. The CDR3 spans 16 residues. From germline, CDR1 is SGHTA and CDR2 FQGTGA. The TRB cDNA libraries were prepared by 5' RACE with UMI labels. From the 5' RACE reads, TCRdb lists one entry per CDR3 protein and no DNA. The sample table includes 55,000 to 70,000 distinct CDR3 sequences. The chain recombines TRBV7-3 with TRBJ2-3; lacking DNA, the TRBD2 call made by TCRdb goes unchecked. The sequenced sample was memory CD8+ T cells from blood. The origin of this receptor is a human donor in good health. Some clones in this sample may be carry-over from other donors' samples. CDR3 amino acids: CASSLTVAGPADTQYF.